What follows are 2 T cell receptor beta chains derived from one specimen sequenced in a study of blood T cell repertoires in COVID-19. This table comes from immunoSEQ multiplex PCR, and its TCRdb copy is limited to in-frame clones, with some not included. The repertoire consists of 250,000 to 350,000 clones, with roughly 87% occurring once and the leading ten covering 2% to 3%. The sequenced material came from peripheral blood. The origin of the receptors is a man aged 18 to 29 with active or convalescent COVID-19.

CDR3 in amino acids: CASSMTGTGANVLTF. The CDR3, as DNA: TGTGCCAGCAGCATGACAGGGACCGGGGCCAACGTCCTGACTTTC. The chain links TRBV28 to TRBJ2-6, with 7 nucleotides matching TRBD1. The CDR3 loop spans 15 amino acids. Germline V gene lookup returns CDR1 MDHEN and CDR2 SYDVKM. The ends lost 6 bases at V and 4 bases at J; junction bases unmatched: 6.

The chain combines TRBV28 with TRBJ1-4, with a weak D call TRBD1 (5 bases). V lost 2 bases and J lost 3, with 7 bases in between. CDR1 is MDHEN and CDR2 is SYDVKM in the germline V gene. The length of the CDR3 is 14 residues. The DNA of the CDR3 is TGTGCCAGCAGTTTACCAGGGTCTAATGAAAAACTGTTTTTT. It translates to CASSLPGSNEKLFF.